This TCR beta chain was captured by sequencing in a study of radiation and T cells in renal cell carcinoma. Study findings and constraints: Dominant CDR3 motifs occupied more repertoire in irradiated than control tumors. Intratumoral heterogeneity was not captured in these approximately 1 g regions. In blood, top tumor clones expanded by 2 weeks, shrinking by 4.

The data were produced by immunoSEQ multiplex PCR, yet TCRdb's version contains in-frame clones alone and is incomplete. Found here are thousands of clones, roughly 60% of them singletons; the top ten hold roughly 42%. The CDR3 runs 12 residues. Trimming took 2 bases from V and 5 from J, leaving 6 bases between them. Per germline, CDR1 SGHAT and CDR2 FQNNGV. As regards this clone: The antigen is not known.

The treatment denotes: 15 Gy SBRT to primary tumor, nephrectomy 4 weeks later. Clear cell pathology was present in this patient's renal cell carcinoma. J is TRBJ1-1 and V is TRBV11-2; the D is unclear. This sequence was found in a woman in her sixties with renal cell carcinoma. The sample consisted of tumor tissue, taken from a patient whose treatment included radiotherapy and nephrectomy. The CDR3 DNA is TGTGCCAGCAGCTTACCGCTGACTGAAGCTTTCTTT. It specifies CASSLPLTEAFF.